The sequence of this TCR beta chain was determined in a study of blood T cell repertoires in COVID-19. Study information: Samples representing acute and convalescent COVID-19 were sourced from the United States, Italy and Spain. Sources were T cells, B-cell-depleted T cells, or PBMCs; the material itself was cDNA or gDNA.

The method was immunoSEQ multiplex PCR; TCRdb's version includes in-frame clones alone and lacks a portion of them. The table lists over 65,000 clones, 90% of them singletons, with roughly 9.7% in the top ten. The CDR3 length is 14 residues. Trimming took 3 bases from V and 6 from J, leaving 14 bases between them. Germline V lookup: CDR1 SEHNR, CDR2 FQNEAQ (reference sequence). The material sequenced was peripheral blood. The chain combines TRBV7-9 with TRBJ1-2, with D perhaps matching TRBD1 (5 bases). The receptor was derived from a human donor in a cohort sampled during active COVID-19. This CDR3 is CASSFPSGLNGYTF. In nucleotides, the CDR3 is TGTGCCAGCAGCTTTCCCTCAGGGTTGAATGGCTACACCTTC.